Below, 19 T cell receptor beta chains from the same sample are listed, as sequenced in a study of OX40 agonist ivuxolimab in advanced cancers. The repertoire was sequenced with immunoSEQ multiplex PCR; TCRdb's copy has only in-frame clones and lacks some. The repertoire has about 22,000 clones, 80% to 90% of them found once; the top ten carry under 20%. Sequences were derived from CD4+ or CD8+ T cells sorted from blood, sampled in a trial of the OX40 agonist ivuxolimab. Receptors originate from an adult with an advanced solid tumor such as melanoma, head and neck, liver or kidney cancer.

The chain links TRBV15 to TRBJ1-1; D unresolved. Germline V CDR1 and CDR2: LNHNV, YYDKDF (reference sequence). CDR3 length equals 15 residues. The V end lost 5 bases, the J end lost 4 bases, and 17 bases lay between the germline ends. CDR3 nucleotide sequence: TGTGCCACCAGCCCTAAAACGGGTGGGGTCACTGAAGCTTTCTTT. It codes for CATSPKTGGVTEAFF.

This chain connects TRBV5-6 to TRBJ2-7, with no clear D. Germline assignment: CDR1 SGHDT and CDR2 YYEEEE. The CDR3 is 13 residues long. The germline V and J ends were trimmed by 0 bases and 1 base, with 5 bases remaining between them. The CDR3 DNA reads TGTGCCAGCAGCTTGGGGTCTTCCTACGAGCAGTACTTC. As protein: CASSLGSSYEQYF.

This chain connects TRBV11-2 to TRBJ1-3; 9 bases align to TRBD1. The CDR3 is made up of 17 amino acids. Looked up from germline, CDR1 is SGHAT and CDR2 is FQNNGV. The V gene end was trimmed by 5 bases and the J gene end by 4 bases; junction bases not matched to a gene: 12. CDR3 residues: CASSILKQGAGGNTIYF. DNA of the CDR3: TGTGCCAGCAGCATACTAAAACAGGGGGCTGGAGGAAACACCATATATTTT.

The CDR3 DNA sequence: TGTGCCAGCGGCGAAGGACAGGGCTACGAGCAGTACTTC. Encoded protein: CASGEGQGYEQYF. The chain combines TRBV11-3 with TRBJ2-7; 8 bases are shared with TRBD1. Germline CDR1 is SGHNT and CDR2 is YENEEA. V shed 8 bases, J shed 3 bases, and the junction held 6 bases outside the gene matches. The CDR3 consists of 13 residues. The full variable domain, its missing parts supplied by reference TRBV11-3 and TRBJ2-7, is EAGVVQSPRYKIIEKKQPVAFWCNPISGHNTLYWYLQNLGQGPELLIRYENEEAVDDSQLPKDRFSAERLKGVDSTLKIQPAELGDSAVYLCASGEGQGYEQYFGPGTRLTVT.

The chain employs TRBV27 and TRBJ2-7; 10 positions agree with TRBD1. Germline V lookup: CDR1 MNHEY, CDR2 SMNVEV (reference sequence). The CDR3 has 14 residues. J was trimmed by 3 bases and V by 5 bases; bases with no gene match: 4. The CDR3 protein is CASSPRTGGYEQYF. In DNA form, the CDR3 reads TGTGCCAGCAGTCCGAGGACAGGGGGCTACGAGCAGTACTTC.

The rearrangement uses TRBV6-5 and TRBJ2-2, with TRBD2 as a possible D gene (6 bases). The CDR3 loop spans 16 amino acids. CDR1 is MNHEY and CDR2 is SVGAGI in the germline V gene. Deletions cut 2 bases from V and 6 bases from J, with 16 bases between. In DNA form, the CDR3 reads TGTGCCAGCAGTTACCTCGCAGGGTCGGGGGCCGGGGAGCTGTTTTTT. This translates into CASSYLAGSGAGELFF.

This clone was found once. This sequence joins TRBV6-5 and TRBJ1-1; tentative D call: TRBD1 (5 bases). CDR1 is MNHEY and CDR2 is SVGAGI in the germline V gene. The CDR3 loop spans 14 amino acids. Trimming removed 2 bases at V and 6 bases at J, with 13 bases between. CDR3 protein: CASSYPSRGAEAFF. As DNA, the CDR3 is TGTGCCAGCAGTTACCCCTCGCGGGGCGCTGAAGCTTTCTTT.

This clone came up once. This chain joins TRBV7-3 and TRBJ2-1; 7 bases line up with TRBD2. Germline loops: CDR1 SGHTA, CDR2 FQGTGA. The CDR3 extends over 17 amino acids. Unmatched junction bases numbered 10, after V lost 2 bases and J lost 3 bases. In DNA, the CDR3 is TGTGCCAGCAGCTTAGGCGGGGGAACCCCTATCTACAATGAGCAGTTCTTC. This codes for CASSLGGGTPIYNEQFF.

The J gene is TRBJ1-1, the V gene TRBV30; TRBD1 might be the D (5 bases). The length of the CDR3 is 14 residues. V was shortened by 5 bases and J by 1 base, with 14 bases between the two germline ends. Germline V gene sequence: CDR1 GTSNPN, CDR2 SVGIG (reference sequence). CDR3 nucleotides: TGTGCCTGGTGGGGCGGGCGCGGGAACACTGAAGCTTTCTTT. Its protein is CAWWGGRGNTEAFF.

The V call is TRBV7-9, the J call TRBJ1-2; D gene unclear. This CDR3 is built from 12 residues. The V gene's germline CDR1 is SEHNR and CDR2 FQNEAQ (reference sequence). Trimming pared 3 bases from V and 4 bases from J, leaving 6 bases between. The CDR3 DNA is TGTGCCAGCAGCTTCGACACCTATGGCTACACCTTC. Encoded protein: CASSFDTYGYTF. Using reference TRBV7-9 and TRBJ1-2 for the parts outside the CDR3, the full variable domain is DTGVSQNPRHKITKRGQNVTFRCDPISEHNRLYWYRQTLGQGPEFLTYFQNEAQLEKSRLLSDRFSAERPKGSFSTLEIQRTEQGDSAMYLCASSFDTYGYTFGSGTRLTVV.

The V gene is TRBV19, the J gene TRBJ1-5; the match to TRBD1 covers 7 bases. Germline loops: CDR1 LNHDA, CDR2 SQIVND (reference sequence). This CDR3 is 16 amino acids long. The J segment lost 0 bases and the V segment lost 5 bases, leaving 7 bases of the junction unmatched. In DNA, the CDR3 is TGTGCCAGTAGTCTCGGGACAGTTTATAGCAATCAGCCCCAGCATTTT. Its protein is CASSLGTVYSNQPQHF.

This clone was seen just once. The V gene is TRBV6-1, the J gene TRBJ1-5; D is uncertain. Trimming removed 1 base from V and 6 bases from J, with 16 bases in between. This CDR3 is built from 16 residues. Per germline, CDR1 MNHNS and CDR2 SASEGT. The CDR3 nucleotides are TGTGCCAGCAGTGAAGGGGTGCATGAGGGTGGTCAGCCCCAGCATTTT. Amino acids: CASSEGVHEGGQPQHF.

This sequence joins TRBV5-6 and TRBJ1-4; D unresolved. V lost 2 bases and J lost 8, with 19 bases in between. CDR1 is SGHDT, CDR2 YYEEEE, per germline. The CDR3 runs to 16 residues. The CDR3 DNA reads TGTGCCAGCAGCTTACCCCCAAATGGCTGGTTCGAAAAACTGTTTTTT. Translation: CASSLPPNGWFEKLFF.

This sequence joins TRBV27 and TRBJ2-1; 13 nucleotides align to TRBD2. J was trimmed by 4 bases and V by 0 bases; bases with no gene match: 0. The CDR3 contains 16 residues. From germline, CDR1 is MNHEY and CDR2 SMNVEV (reference sequence). CDR3: CASSLSGLAGYNEQFF. The CDR3 bases are TGTGCCAGCAGTTTATCGGGACTAGCGGGGTACAATGAGCAGTTCTTC.

The chain links TRBV6-6 to TRBJ2-7, with TRBD1 as a possible D gene (6 bases). The germline gives CDR1 MNHNY, CDR2 SVGAGI (reference sequence). This CDR3 contains 13 residues. The V gene lost 8 bases and the J gene lost 5 bases, with 16 bases spanning the gap. The CDR3 DNA reads as TGTGCCAGCGATTTCGGCAGGGGACACGAGCAGTACTTC. Its protein is CASDFGRGHEQYF.

V and J are TRBV14 and TRBJ1-5; the D is unclear. V lost 1 base to trimming and J lost 2 bases, with 0 bases between them. The germline gives CDR1 SGHDN, CDR2 FVKESK. The CDR3 sequence is 12 residues long. The CDR3 sequence: CASSQGNQPQHF. The CDR3 DNA reads TGTGCCAGCAGCCAAGGCAATCAGCCCCAGCATTTT. Full variable domain (rest looked up from reference TRBV14 and TRBJ1-5): EAGVTQFPSHSVIEKGQTVTLRCDPISGHDNLYWYRRVMGKEIKFLLHFVKESKQDESGMPNNRFLAERTGGTYSTLKVQPAELEDSGVYFCASSQGNQPQHFGDGTRLSIL.

J is TRBJ2-7 and V is TRBV5-1, with 10 nucleotides matching TRBD1. J lost 3 bases, V lost 6 bases, and 15 bases had no gene match. There are 17 residues in the CDR3. Germline assignment: CDR1 SGHRS and CDR2 YFSETQ. For the CDR3, the DNA is TGCGCCAGCAACCGGGGACAGGGGCCCTTAATTTTCTACGAGCAGTACTTC. This gives the protein CASNRGQGPLIFYEQYF.

V is TRBV13 and J is TRBJ1-6; D is unclear. The V and J ends lost 4 bases and 7 bases respectively, with 2 bases between them. The CDR3 loop spans 11 amino acids. CDR1 and CDR2 (germline): PRHDT, FYEKMQ (reference sequence). CDR3 DNA: TGTGCCAGCAGCTCGAATTCACCCCTCCACTTT. Amino acids: CASSSNSPLHF.

This clone was seen more than once but under ten times. The junction differs from germline at one of its ends, possibly a read error. This specimen includes other DNA sequences encoding the same CDR3. The chain couples TRBV6-6 to TRBJ1-4; no reliable D call. Germline V gene lookup returns CDR1 MNHNY and CDR2 SVGAGI (reference sequence). The CDR3 has 13 amino acids. CDR3 in amino acids: CASSYSKGGKLFF. The DNA of the CDR3 is TGTGCCAGCAGTTACTCGAAAGGAGGAAAATTGTTTTTT.